The present T cell receptor beta chain was sequenced within a study of tumor-infiltrating lymphocytes in oesophageal squamous cell carcinoma. TCRdb called the PCR reads again in MiXCR, with one record for every CDR3 protein. The top ten clones hold around 27% of a sample with approximately 10,000 distinct CDR3 sequences, around 58% of them seen once. The V gene's germline CDR1 is SGHVT and CDR2 SQSDAQ. CDR3 length equals 16 residues. This receptor was identified in a female donor with esophageal squamous cell carcinoma. The material sequenced was esophageal tumor tissue. The V gene is TRBV7-4, the J gene TRBJ2-4; 11 positions match TRBD1. The J call may be in error: the DNA end matches TRBJ2-5 better. CDR3 nucleotides: TGTGCCAGCAGCGCATATGGACAGGGGGCGATTCAGACCCAGTACTTC. It translates to CASSAYGQGAIQTQYF.